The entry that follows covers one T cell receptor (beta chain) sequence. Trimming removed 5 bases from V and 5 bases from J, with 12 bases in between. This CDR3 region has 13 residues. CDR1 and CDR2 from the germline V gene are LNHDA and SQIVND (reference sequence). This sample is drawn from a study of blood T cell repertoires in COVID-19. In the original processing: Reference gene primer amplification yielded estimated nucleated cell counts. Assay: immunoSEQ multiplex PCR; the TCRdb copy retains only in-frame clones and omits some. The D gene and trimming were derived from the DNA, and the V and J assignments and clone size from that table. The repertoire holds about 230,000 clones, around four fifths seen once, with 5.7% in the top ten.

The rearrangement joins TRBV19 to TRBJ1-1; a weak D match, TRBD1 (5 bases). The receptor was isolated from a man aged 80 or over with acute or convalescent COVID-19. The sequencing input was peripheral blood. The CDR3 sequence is CASSSGLWTEAFF. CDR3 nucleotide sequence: TGTGCCAGTAGTTCAGGGTTATGGACTGAAGCTTTCTTT.